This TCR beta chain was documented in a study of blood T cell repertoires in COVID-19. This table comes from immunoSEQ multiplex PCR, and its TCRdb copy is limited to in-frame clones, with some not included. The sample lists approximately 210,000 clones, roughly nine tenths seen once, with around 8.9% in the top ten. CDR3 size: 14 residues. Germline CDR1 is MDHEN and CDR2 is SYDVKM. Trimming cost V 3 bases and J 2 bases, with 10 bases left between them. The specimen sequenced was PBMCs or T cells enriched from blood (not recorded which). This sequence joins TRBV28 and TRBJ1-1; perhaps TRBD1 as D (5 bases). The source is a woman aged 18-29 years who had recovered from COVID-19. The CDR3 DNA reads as TGTGCCAGCAGTTTGGGGGGTACCAACACTGAAGCTTTCTTT. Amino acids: CASSLGGTNTEAFF.